This T cell receptor (beta chain) was identified during a study of shared clonotypes between healthy human individuals. Only in-frame clones appear in the TCRdb table, and some are missing; sequencing was by immunoSEQ multiplex PCR. The sample shows 2 million to 3 million clones, roughly 93% of them seen only once. The CDR3 totals 14 residues. J lost 7 bases, V lost 5 bases, and 9 bases had no gene match. Germline CDR1 MDHEN, CDR2 SYDVKM. About this clone: The antigen is unknown.

Overall study results and limits: Represented genetic and exposure-history diversity was restricted by having few donors.

The chain couples TRBV28 to TRBJ1-2; 8 bases line up with TRBD1. The TCR originated in a man aged 18 to 29 in good health. Some clones in this sample may be carry-over from other donors' samples. Input material: naive CD4+ T cells from PBMCs. Regarding subset: CD45RA+ positively selected. The CDR3 here is CASSPIGTGVGYTF. CDR3 sequence (DNA): TGTGCCAGCAGTCCCATCGGGACAGGTGTTGGCTACACCTTC.